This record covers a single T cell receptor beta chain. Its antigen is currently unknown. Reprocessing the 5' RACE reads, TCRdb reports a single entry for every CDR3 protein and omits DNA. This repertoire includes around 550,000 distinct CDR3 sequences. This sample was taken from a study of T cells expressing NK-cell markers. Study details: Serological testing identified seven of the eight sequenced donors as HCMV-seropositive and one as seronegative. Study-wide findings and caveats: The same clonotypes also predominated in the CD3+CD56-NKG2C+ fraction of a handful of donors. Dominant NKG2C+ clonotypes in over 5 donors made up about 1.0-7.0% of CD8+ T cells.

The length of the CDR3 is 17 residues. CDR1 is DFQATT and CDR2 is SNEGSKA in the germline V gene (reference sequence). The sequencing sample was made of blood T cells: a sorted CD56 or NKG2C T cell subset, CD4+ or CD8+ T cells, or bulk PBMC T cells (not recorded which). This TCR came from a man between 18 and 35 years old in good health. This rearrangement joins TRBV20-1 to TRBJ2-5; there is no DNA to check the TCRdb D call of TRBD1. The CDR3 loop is CSARDIGGTPRQETQYF.